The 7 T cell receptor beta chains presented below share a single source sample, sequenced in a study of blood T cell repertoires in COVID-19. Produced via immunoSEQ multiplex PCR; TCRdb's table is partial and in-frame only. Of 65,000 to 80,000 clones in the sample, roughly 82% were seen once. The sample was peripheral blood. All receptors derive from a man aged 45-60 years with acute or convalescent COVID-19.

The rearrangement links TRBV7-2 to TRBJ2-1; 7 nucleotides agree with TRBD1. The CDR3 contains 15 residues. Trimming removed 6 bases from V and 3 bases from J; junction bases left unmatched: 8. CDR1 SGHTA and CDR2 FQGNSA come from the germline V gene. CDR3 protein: CASRRPGQIYNEQFF. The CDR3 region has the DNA TGTGCCAGCAGGCGACCGGGACAGATCTACAATGAGCAGTTCTTC.

CDR3 nucleotide sequence: TGTGCCACCAGCAGAGATTCAGGGGCTAATCAGCCCCAGCATTTT. It encodes CATSRDSGANQPQHF. The chain couples TRBV15 to TRBJ1-5; a weak D match, TRBD1 (6 bases). CDR1 LNHNV and CDR2 YYDKDF come from the germline V gene (reference sequence). Trimming removed 0 bases at V and 4 bases at J, with 10 bases between. CDR3 length: 15 amino acids.

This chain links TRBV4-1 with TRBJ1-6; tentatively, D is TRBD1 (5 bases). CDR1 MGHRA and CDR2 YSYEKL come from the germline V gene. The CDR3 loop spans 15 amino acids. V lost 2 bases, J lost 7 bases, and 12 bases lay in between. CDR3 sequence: CASSQTGGYNSPLHF. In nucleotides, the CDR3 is TGCGCCAGCAGCCAAACTGGGGGGTACAATTCACCCCTCCACTTT.

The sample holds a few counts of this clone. CDR3 in amino acids: CASSITGVNYGYTF. CDR3 bases: TGTGCCAGTAGTATAACAGGGGTTAACTATGGCTACACCTTC. The chain has TRBV19 and TRBJ1-2; TRBD1 matches at 7 bases. The germline V gene has CDR1 LNHDA and CDR2 SQIVND (reference sequence). The trim removed 2 bases at V and 1 base at J, leaving 1 base unmatched. CDR3 length: 14 residues.

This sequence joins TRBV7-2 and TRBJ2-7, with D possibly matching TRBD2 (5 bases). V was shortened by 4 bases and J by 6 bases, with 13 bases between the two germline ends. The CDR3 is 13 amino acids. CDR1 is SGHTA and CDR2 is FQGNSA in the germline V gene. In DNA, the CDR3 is TGTGCCAGCAGCTCATCCCTAGCTTTCGAGCAGTACTTC. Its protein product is CASSSSLAFEQYF.

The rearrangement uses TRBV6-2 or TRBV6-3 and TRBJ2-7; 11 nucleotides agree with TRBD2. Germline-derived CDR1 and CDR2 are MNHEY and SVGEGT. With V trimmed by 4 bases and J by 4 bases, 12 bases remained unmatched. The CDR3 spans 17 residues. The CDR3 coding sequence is TGTGCCAGCAGTTTCACTAGTAGGACTAGCGGGCTGTACGAGCAGTACTTC. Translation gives CASSFTSRTSGLYEQYF.

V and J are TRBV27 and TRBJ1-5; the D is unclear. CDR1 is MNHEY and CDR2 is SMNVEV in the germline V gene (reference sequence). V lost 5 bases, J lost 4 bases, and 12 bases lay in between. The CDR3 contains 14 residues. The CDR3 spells CASSTLGGNQPQHF. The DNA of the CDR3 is TGTGCCAGCAGTACCCTAGGAGGGAATCAGCCCCAGCATTTT.